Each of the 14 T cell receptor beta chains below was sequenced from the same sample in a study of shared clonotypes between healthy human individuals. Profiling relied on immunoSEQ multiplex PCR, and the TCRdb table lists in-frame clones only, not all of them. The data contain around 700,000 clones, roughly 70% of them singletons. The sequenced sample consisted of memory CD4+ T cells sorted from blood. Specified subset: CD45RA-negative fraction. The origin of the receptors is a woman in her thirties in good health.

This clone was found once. CDR3 residues: CASIFYGTGNSYEQYF. The CDR3, as DNA: TGTGCCAGCATATTTTACGGGACGGGTAACTCCTACGAGCAGTACTTC. This rearrangement joins TRBV6-4 to TRBJ2-7; D might be TRBD1 or TRBD2, each matching 5 bases. Germline CDR1 is MRHNA and CDR2 is SNTAGT. Deletions cut 7 bases from V and 0 bases from J, with 19 bases between. The CDR3 runs to 16 residues.

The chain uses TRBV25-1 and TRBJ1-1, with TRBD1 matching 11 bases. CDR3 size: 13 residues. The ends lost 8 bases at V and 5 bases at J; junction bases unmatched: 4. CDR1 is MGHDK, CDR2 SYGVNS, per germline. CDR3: CASLGQGATEAFF. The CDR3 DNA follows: TGTGCCAGCCTCGGACAGGGGGCAACTGAAGCTTTCTTT.

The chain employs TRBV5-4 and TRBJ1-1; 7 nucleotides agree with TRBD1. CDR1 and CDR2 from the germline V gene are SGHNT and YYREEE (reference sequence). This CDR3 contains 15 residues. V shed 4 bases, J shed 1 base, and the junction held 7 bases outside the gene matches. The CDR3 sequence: CASSPGTARNTEAFF. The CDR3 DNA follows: TGTGCCAGCAGCCCAGGGACAGCAAGGAACACTGAAGCTTTCTTT.

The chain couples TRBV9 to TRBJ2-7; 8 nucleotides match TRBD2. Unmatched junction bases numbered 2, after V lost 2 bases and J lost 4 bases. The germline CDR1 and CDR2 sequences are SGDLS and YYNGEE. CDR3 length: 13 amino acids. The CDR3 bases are TGTGCCAGCAGCGTTTCGGGAGGGTACGAGCAGTACTTC. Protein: CASSVSGGYEQYF.

The CDR3 DNA follows: TGTGCCAGTAGTGTTGTTTCGGGGACCTACGAGCAGTACTTC. It specifies CASSVVSGTYEQYF. The chain links TRBV19 to TRBJ2-7; possibly TRBD2 for D (5 bases). Germline CDR1 is LNHDA and CDR2 is SQIVND (reference sequence). This CDR3 has 14 amino acids. Trimming cost V 5 bases and J 2 bases, with 13 bases left between them.

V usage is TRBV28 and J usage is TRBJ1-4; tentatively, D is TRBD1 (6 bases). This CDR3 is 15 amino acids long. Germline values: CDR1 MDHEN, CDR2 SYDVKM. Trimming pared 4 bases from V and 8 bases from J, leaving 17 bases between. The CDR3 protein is CASSSTGRVQEKLFF. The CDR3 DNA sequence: TGTGCCAGCAGTTCCACAGGGAGGGTGCAAGAAAAACTGTTTTTT. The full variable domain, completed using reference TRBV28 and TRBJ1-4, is DVKVTQSSRYLVKRTGEKVFLECVQDMDHENMFWYRQDPGLGLRLIYFSYDVKMKEKGDIPEGYSVSREKKERFSLILESASTNQTSMYLCASSSTGRVQEKLFFGSGTQLSVL.

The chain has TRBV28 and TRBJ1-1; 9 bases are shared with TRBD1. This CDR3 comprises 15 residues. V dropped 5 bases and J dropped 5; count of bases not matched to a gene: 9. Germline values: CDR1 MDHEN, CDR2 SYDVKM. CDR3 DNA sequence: TGTGCCAGCAGTGGACAGGGGAAGGGTTGGACTGAAGCTTTCTTT. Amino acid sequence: CASSGQGKGWTEAFF.

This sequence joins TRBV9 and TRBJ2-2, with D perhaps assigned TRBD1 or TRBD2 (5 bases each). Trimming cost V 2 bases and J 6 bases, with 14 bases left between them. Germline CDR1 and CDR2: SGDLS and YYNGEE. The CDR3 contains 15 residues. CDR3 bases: TGTGCCAGCAGCGTGAGGCAGGGCGGGTCCGGGGAGCTGTTTTTT. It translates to CASSVRQGGSGELFF.

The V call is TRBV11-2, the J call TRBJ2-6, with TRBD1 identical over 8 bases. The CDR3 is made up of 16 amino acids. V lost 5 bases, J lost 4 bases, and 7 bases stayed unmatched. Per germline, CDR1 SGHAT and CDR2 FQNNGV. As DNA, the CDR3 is TGTGCCAGCAGCGATGACAGGGGCTCGGGGGCCAACGTCCTGACTTTC. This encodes CASSDDRGSGANVLTF.

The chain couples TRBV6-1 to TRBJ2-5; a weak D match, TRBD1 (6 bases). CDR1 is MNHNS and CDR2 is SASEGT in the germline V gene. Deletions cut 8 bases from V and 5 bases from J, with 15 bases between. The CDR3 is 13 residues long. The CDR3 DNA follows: TGTGCCAGCGGAGTACAGGGTAGGGAGACCCAGTACTTC. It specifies CASGVQGRETQYF.

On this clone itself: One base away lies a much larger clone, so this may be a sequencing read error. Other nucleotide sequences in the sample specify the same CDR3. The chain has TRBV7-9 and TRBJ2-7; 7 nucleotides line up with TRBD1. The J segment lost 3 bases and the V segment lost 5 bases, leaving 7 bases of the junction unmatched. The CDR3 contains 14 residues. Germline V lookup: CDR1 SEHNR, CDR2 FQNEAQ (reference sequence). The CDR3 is CASSPQRDSYEQYF. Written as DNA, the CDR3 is TGTGCCAGCAGCCCGCAACGGGACAGCTACGAGCAGTACTTC. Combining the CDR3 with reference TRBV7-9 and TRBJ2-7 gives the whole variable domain DTGVSQNPRHKITKRGQNVTFRCDPISEHNRLYWYRQTLGQGPEFLTYFQNEAQLEKSRLLSDRFSAERPKGSFSTLEIQRTEQGDSAMYLCASSPQRDSYEQYFGPGTRLTVT.

Here the CDR3 reads CAWRLNRDERRSGNTIYF. The CDR3, as DNA: TGTGCCTGGAGGTTAAATAGGGACGAAAGACGTTCTGGAAACACCATATATTTT. V and J are TRBV30 and TRBJ1-3, with a possible D match to TRBD1 (5 bases). The germline gives CDR1 GTSNPN, CDR2 SVGIG (reference sequence). Trimming took off 3 bases at V and 1 base at J, with 22 bases between the two ends. CDR3 length equals 18 residues. Looking up the rest from reference TRBV30 and TRBJ1-3 gives the full variable domain: SQTIHQWPATLVQPVGSPLSLECTVEGTSNPNLYWYRQAAGRGLQLLFYSVGIGQISSEVPQNLSASRPQDRQFILSSKKLLLSDSGFYLCAWRLNRDERRSGNTIYFGEGSWLTVV.

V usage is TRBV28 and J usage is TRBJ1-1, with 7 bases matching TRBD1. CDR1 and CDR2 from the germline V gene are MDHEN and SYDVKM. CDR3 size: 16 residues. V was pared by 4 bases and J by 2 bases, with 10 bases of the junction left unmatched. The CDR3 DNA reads TGTGCCAGCAGTTCAACGGGAGGGGGCAGAAACACTGAAGCTTTCTTT. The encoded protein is CASSSTGGGRNTEAFF.

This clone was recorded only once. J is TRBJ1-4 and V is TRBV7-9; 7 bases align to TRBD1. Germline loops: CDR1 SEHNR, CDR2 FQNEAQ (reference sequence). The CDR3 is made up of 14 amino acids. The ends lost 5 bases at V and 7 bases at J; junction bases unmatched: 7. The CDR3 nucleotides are TGTGCCAGCAGCCCAGGGACAGTGATTGAAAAACTGTTTTTT. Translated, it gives CASSPGTVIEKLFF.